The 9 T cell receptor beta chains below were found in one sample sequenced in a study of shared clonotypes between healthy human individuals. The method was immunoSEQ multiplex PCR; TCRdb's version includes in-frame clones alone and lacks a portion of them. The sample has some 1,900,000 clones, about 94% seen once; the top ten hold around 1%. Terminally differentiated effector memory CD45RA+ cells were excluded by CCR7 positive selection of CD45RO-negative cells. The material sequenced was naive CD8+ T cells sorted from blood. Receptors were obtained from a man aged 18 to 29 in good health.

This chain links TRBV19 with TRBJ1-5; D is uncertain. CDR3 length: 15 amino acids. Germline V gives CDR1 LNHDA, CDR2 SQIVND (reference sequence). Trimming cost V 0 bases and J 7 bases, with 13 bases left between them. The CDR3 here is CASSIDGSRVQPQHF. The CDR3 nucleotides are TGTGCCAGTAGTATAGATGGATCGAGGGTGCAGCCCCAGCATTTT.

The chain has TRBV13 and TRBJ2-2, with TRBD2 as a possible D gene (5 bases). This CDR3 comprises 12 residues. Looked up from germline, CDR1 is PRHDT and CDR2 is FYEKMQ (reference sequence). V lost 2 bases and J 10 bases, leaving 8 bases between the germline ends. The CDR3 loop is CASSLRGLELFF. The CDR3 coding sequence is TGTGCCAGCAGCTTACGGGGTTTGGAGCTGTTTTTT.

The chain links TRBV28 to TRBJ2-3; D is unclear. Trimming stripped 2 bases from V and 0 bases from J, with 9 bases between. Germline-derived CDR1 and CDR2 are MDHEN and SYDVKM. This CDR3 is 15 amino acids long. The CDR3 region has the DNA TGTGCCAGCAGTTTAGGCTCGGCTAGCACAGATACGCAGTATTTT. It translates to CASSLGSASTDTQYF.

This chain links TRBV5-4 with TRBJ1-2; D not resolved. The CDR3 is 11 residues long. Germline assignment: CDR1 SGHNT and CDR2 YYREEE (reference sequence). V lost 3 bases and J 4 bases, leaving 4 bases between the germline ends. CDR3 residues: CASSWGYGYTF. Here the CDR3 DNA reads TGTGCCAGCAGCTGGGGCTATGGCTACACCTTC.

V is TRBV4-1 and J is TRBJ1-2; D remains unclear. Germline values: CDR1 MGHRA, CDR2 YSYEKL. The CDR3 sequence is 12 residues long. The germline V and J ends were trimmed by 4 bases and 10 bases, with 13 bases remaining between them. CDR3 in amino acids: CASSPPSGPYTF. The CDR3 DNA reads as TGCGCCAGCAGCCCGCCGTCTGGACCCTACACCTTC.

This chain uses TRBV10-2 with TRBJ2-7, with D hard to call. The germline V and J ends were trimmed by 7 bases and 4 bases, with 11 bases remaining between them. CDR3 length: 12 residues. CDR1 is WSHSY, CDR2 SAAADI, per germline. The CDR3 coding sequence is TGCGCCAGCACCGAGGCCGATTACGAGCAGTACTTC. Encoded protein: CASTEADYEQYF.

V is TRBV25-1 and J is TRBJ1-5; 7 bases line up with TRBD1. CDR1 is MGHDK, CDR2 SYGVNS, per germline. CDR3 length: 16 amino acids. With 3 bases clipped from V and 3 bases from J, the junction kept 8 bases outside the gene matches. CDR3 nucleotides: TGTGCCAGCAGTGACTTAACAGGGGCCTACAATCAGCCCCAGCATTTT. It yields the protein CASSDLTGAYNQPQHF.

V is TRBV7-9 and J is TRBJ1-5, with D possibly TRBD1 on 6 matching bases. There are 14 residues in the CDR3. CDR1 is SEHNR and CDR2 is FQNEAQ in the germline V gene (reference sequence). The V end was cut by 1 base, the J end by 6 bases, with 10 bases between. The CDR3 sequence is CASSLDQGLQPQHF. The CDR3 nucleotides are TGTGCCAGCAGCTTAGATCAGGGGCTTCAGCCCCAGCATTTT.

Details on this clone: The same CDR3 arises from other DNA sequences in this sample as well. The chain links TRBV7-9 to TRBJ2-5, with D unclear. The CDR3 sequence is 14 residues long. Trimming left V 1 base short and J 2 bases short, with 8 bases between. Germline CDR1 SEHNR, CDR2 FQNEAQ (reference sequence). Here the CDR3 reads CASSLVGSQETQYF. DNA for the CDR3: TGTGCCAGCAGCTTAGTAGGCAGTCAAGAGACCCAGTACTTC. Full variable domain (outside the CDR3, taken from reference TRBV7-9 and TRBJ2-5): DTGVSQNPRHKITKRGQNVTFRCDPISEHNRLYWYRQTLGQGPEFLTYFQNEAQLEKSRLLSDRFSAERPKGSFSTLEIQRTEQGDSAMYLCASSLVGSQETQYFGPGTRLLVL.